One and the same sample provided the 18 T cell receptor beta chains below, sequenced in a study of breast tumors, draining lymph nodes, adjacent tissues. TCRdb called the multiplex PCR reads again in MiXCR, with one record for every CDR3 protein. The sample yields about 130,000 distinct CDR3 sequences, approximately 20% seen once. The lymph nodes were axillary draining lymph nodes from breast cancer patients. Sequencing was carried out using axillary lymph node tissue. These receptors were taken from a female donor with breast cancer. Some clones in this sample may be carry-over from other donors' samples.

This clonotype appeared many times. The chain combines TRBV20-1 with TRBJ2-1, with no clear D. Trimming stripped 0 bases from V and 6 bases from J, with 9 bases between. CDR3 length: 13 amino acids. CDR1 and CDR2 (germline): DFQATT, SNEGSKA (reference sequence). CDR3 DNA: TGCAGTGCTAGAGATGGATTGGCCAATGAGCAGTTCTTC. Amino acids: CSARDGLANEQFF.

This clonotype was seen at least ten times. The chain is built from TRBV2 and TRBJ2-3; no clear D. V lost 4 bases to trimming and J lost 8 bases, with 7 bases between them. This CDR3 spans 11 amino acids. Germline lookup yields CDR1 SNHLY and CDR2 FYNNEI. DNA of the CDR3: TGTGCCAGCAGTGGCCTTGGTACGCAGTATTTT. Protein product: CASSGLGTQYF.

At least ten counts were recorded for this clonotype. The chain couples TRBV7-8 to TRBJ2-7; 8 positions agree with TRBD2. V lost 6 bases and J lost 2; bases outside the gene matches: 3. The germline V gene encodes CDR1 SGHVS and CDR2 FQNEAQ. This CDR3 region has 13 residues. The CDR3 DNA reads as TGTGCCAGCAGAGCGGGAGCCGCCTACGAGCAGTACTTC. This translates into CASRAGAAYEQYF.

A remark on this clonotype: A much larger clone lies one base from this, so it may be a read error. This chain links TRBV11-2 with TRBJ1-4, with D unresolved. The CDR3 loop spans 12 amino acids. Germline V lookup: CDR1 SGHAT, CDR2 FQNNGV. Trimming removed 5 bases from V and 11 bases from J, with 12 bases in between. CDR3 in DNA: TGTGCCAGCAGCCAACGGACTTCGAAACTGTTTTTT. Its translation: CASSQRTSKLFF.

About this clonotype: One end of the junction does not line up with germline, which may come from a read error. The genes are TRBV6-1 and TRBJ1-4, with D possibly being TRBD1 (6 bases). The germline V gene has CDR1 MNHNS and CDR2 SASEGT. This CDR3 is 15 amino acids long. The CDR3 DNA sequence: TGTGCCAGCAGCATAACAGGGAGGAGTAATGAAGAACTGTTTTTT. Translated: CASSITGRSNEELFF.

This clonotype was seen once. A much more abundant neighbour one base away suggests this may be a read error. The V call is TRBV5-4, the J call TRBJ1-3; D is uncertain. Germline V lookup: CDR1 SGHNT, CDR2 YYREEE (reference sequence). The CDR3 is made up of 14 amino acids. Written as DNA, the CDR3 is TGTGTCAGCAGCTACCGACATGATGGAAACACCATATATTTT. It translates to CVSSYRHDGNTIYF.

In its sample, this clonotype was seen a few times. The CDR3 DNA reads as TGCGCCAGCAGCTTGGCCGGTACAGGGGGCGCAGGTGGAAAACTGTTTTTT. It codes for CASSLAGTGGAGGKLFF. The J gene is TRBJ1-4, the V gene TRBV5-1, with TRBD1 matching 9 bases. V lost 0 bases to trimming and J lost 10 bases; unmatched junction nucleotides: 13. Germline V gene data show CDR1 as SGHRS and CDR2 as YFSETQ. This CDR3 has 17 amino acids.

As concerns this clonotype: A much larger clone sits a single nucleotide away, making a read error possible. The V call is TRBV6-5, the J call TRBJ2-1; D may be TRBD2 (5 bases). V lost 3 bases, J lost 15 bases, and 18 bases lay in between. CDR1 is MNHEY and CDR2 is SVGAGI in the germline V gene. The CDR3 covers 13 residues. DNA for the CDR3: TGTGCCAGCAGTTATGGGCTTAGCGCCCGGGCGTTCTTC. Its protein is CASSYGLSARAFF.

This clonotype was recorded many times. This rearrangement joins TRBV5-1 to TRBJ2-6; weak D call: TRBD1 (5 bases). The ends were cut back, 0 bases at V and 0 bases at J, with 16 bases in the middle. The germline CDR1 and CDR2 sequences are SGHRS and YFSETQ. CDR3 length: 19 residues. The CDR3 bases are TGCGCCAGCAGCTTGGAGCTGCGAGACAGCCTCTCTGGGGCCAACGTCCTGACTTTC. Translated: CASSLELRDSLSGANVLTF.

Many counts were recorded for this clonotype. This rearrangement joins TRBV5-1 to TRBJ2-7; D is perhaps TRBD1 or TRBD2 (5 bases each). Germline V CDR1 and CDR2: SGHRS, YFSETQ. The V end lost 2 bases, the J end lost 0 bases, and 12 bases lay between the germline ends. This CDR3 region has 15 residues. The CDR3 nucleotides read TGCGCCAGCAGCTTCGGGACGCGAGACTCCTACGAGCAGTACTTC. Residues: CASSFGTRDSYEQYF.

Points on this clonotype: A much more abundant neighbour one base away suggests this may be a read error. V gene TRBV5-1 combines with J gene TRBJ2-5, with a weak D call TRBD2 (6 bases). V shed 4 bases and J shed 4 bases, with 17 bases lying between them. This CDR3 is 15 amino acids long. Germline V CDR1 and CDR2: SGHRS, YFSETQ. DNA of the CDR3: TGCGCCAGCAGCCGCGGGGTGGGCGTTCGAGAGACCCAGTACTTC. Its protein product is CASSRGVGVRETQYF.

This clonotype showed up many times. The chain has TRBV15 and TRBJ2-7, with D perhaps TRBD1 or TRBD2 (5 bases each). Germline-derived CDR1 and CDR2 are LNHNV and YYDKDF (reference sequence). With 0 bases removed from V and 0 bases from J, the gap between germline ends came to 18 bases. This CDR3 is 18 amino acids long. The CDR3 here is CATSRDLSGAGSSYEQYF. The CDR3 nucleotides are TGTGCCACCAGCAGAGATCTATCCGGGGCAGGGAGCTCCTACGAGCAGTACTTC.

This clonotype was recorded at least ten times. The gene calls are TRBV20-1 and TRBJ1-2, with D perhaps matching TRBD1 (6 bases). V was pared by 2 bases and J by 2 bases, with 18 bases between. This CDR3 region has 16 residues. From germline, CDR1 is DFQATT and CDR2 SNEGSKA (reference sequence). The CDR3, as DNA: TGCAGTGCTAGATCAAGGCGCGAGGGGGACAACTATGGCTACACCTTC. Translated, it gives CSARSRREGDNYGYTF.

This clonotype has ten or more counts. The chain employs TRBV6-5 and TRBJ1-2; unclear D gene. Per the germline V gene, CDR1 is MNHEY and CDR2 is SVGAGI. The CDR3 loop spans 12 amino acids. Trimming took 0 bases from V and 5 from J, leaving 4 bases between them. The DNA for the CDR3 is TGTGCCAGCAGTTACTCGGGGTATGGCTACACCTTC. The encoded protein is CASSYSGYGYTF.

Turning to this clonotype: It may be a read error: a sequence one base away is much more abundant. This sequence joins TRBV7-3 and TRBJ2-3, with TRBD2 as a possible D gene (6 bases). The CDR3 contains 14 residues. The germline CDR1 and CDR2 sequences are SGHTA and FQGTGA. DNA for the CDR3: TGTGTCAGCAGCTTCTCGGGAGCGGGAGATACGCAGTATTTT. Its protein product is CVSSFSGAGDTQYF.

In its sample, this clonotype was seen many times. CDR3 region: CASSVASGGLADTQYF. CDR3 nucleotide sequence: TGTGCCAGCAGCGTAGCGAGCGGGGGGCTGGCAGATACGCAGTATTTT. The chain is built from TRBV9 and TRBJ2-3, with 9 bases that match TRBD2. V was clipped by 0 bases and J by 4 bases; unmatched bases: 6. CDR1 and CDR2 from the germline V gene are SGDLS and YYNGEE. The CDR3 length is 16 residues.

This clonotype was seen many times. This chain uses TRBV6-5 with TRBJ1-2, with D perhaps matching TRBD1 (6 bases). Germline lookup yields CDR1 MNHEY and CDR2 SVGAGI. Trimming shortened V by 2 bases and J by 4 bases, and 8 bases separated the two germline ends. CDR3 length equals 13 residues. CDR3 DNA sequence: TGTGCCAGCAGTTACAAAGGGGGCTATGGCTACACCTTC. It specifies CASSYKGGYGYTF.

This clonotype was seen more than once but under ten times. The chain links TRBV20-1 to TRBJ2-3; TRBD2 matches 7 bases. This CDR3 is 14 amino acids long. Unmatched junction bases numbered 7, after V lost 5 bases and J lost 2 bases. Per germline, CDR1 DFQATT and CDR2 SNEGSKA (reference sequence). In DNA, the CDR3 is TGCAGTGCTCCCCTAGCGGTAGTCACAGATACGCAGTATTTT. Amino acid sequence: CSAPLAVVTDTQYF.